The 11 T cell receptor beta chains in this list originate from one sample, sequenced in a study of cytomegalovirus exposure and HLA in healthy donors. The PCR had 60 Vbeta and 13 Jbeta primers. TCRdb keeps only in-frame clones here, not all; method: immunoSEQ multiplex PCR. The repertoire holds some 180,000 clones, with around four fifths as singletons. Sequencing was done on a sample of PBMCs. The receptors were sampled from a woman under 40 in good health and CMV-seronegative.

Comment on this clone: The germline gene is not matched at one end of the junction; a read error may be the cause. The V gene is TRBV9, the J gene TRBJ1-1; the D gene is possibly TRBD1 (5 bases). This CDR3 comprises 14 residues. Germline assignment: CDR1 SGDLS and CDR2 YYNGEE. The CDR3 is CASSAPGGNPEAFF. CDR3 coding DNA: TGTGCCAGCAGCGCACCCGGGGGGAACCCTGAAGCTTTCTTT.

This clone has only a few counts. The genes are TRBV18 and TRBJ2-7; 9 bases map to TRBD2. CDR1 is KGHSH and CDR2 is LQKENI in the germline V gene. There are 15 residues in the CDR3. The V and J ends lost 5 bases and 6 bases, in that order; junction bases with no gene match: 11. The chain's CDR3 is CASSGLGSGGPEQYF. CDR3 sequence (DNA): TGTGCCAGCTCAGGTCTCGGTAGCGGGGGCCCCGAGCAGTACTTC.

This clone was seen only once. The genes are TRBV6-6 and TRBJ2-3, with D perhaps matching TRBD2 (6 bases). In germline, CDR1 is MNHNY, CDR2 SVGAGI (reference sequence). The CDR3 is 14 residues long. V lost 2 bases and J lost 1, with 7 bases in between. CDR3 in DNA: TGTGCCAGCAGTTACGGGACTGGCACAGATACGCAGTATTTT. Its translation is CASSYGTGTDTQYF.

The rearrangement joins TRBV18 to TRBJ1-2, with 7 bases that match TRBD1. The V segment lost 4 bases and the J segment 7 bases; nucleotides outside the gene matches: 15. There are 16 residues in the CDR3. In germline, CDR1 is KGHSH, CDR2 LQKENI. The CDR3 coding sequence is TGTGCCAGCTCACGTGCTGCGGGACAGATAACTACTGGCTACACCTTC. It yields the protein CASSRAAGQITTGYTF.

Written as DNA, the CDR3 is TGTGCCAGCAGCTTACTGCCAAAGGGGGAGGGCATAAACACTGAAGCTTTCTTT. As protein: CASSLLPKGEGINTEAFF. The V call is TRBV7-9, the J call TRBJ1-1; possibly TRBD1 for D (6 bases). Germline CDR1 reads SEHNR; CDR2 reads FQNEAQ (reference sequence). Trimming shortened V by 2 bases and J by 2 bases, and 21 bases separated the two germline ends. The CDR3 spans 18 residues.

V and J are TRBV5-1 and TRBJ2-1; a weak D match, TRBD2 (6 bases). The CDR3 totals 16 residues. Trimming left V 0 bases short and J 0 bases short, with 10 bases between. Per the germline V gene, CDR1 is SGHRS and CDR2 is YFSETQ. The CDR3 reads CASSLGSGSSYNEQFF. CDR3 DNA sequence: TGCGCCAGCAGCTTGGGTAGCGGCAGCTCCTACAATGAGCAGTTCTTC.

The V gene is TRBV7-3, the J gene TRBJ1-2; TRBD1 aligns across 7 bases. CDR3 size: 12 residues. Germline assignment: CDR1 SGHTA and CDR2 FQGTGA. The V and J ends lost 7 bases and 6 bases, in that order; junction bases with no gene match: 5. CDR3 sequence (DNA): TGTGCCAGCACCTCCGGGACAGATGGCTACACCTTC. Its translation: CASTSGTDGYTF.

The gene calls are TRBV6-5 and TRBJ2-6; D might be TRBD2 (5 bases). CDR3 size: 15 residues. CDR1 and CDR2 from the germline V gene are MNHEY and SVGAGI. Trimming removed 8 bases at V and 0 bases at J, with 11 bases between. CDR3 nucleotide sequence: TGTGCCAGCTCGCGGGTAGACTCTGGGGCCAACGTCCTGACTTTC. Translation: CASSRVDSGANVLTF.

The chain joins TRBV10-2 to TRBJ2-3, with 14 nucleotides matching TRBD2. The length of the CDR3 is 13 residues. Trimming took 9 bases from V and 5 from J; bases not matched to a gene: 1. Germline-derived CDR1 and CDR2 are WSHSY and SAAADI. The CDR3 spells CASGTSGGDTQYF. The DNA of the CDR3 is TGCGCCAGTGGGACTAGCGGGGGAGATACGCAGTATTTT.

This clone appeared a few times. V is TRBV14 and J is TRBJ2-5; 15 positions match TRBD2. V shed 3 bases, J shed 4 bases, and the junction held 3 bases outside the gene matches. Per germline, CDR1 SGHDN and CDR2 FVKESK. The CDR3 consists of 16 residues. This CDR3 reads CASSQGTSGGIETQYF. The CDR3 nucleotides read TGTGCCAGCAGCCAGGGGACTAGCGGGGGGATAGAGACCCAGTACTTC.

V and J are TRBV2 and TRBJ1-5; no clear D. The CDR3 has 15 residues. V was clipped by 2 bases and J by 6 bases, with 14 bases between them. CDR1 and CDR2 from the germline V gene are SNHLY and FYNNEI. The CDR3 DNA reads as TGTGCCAGCAGTGAAAACAGTGTTTTGTCTCAGCCCCAGCATTTT. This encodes CASSENSVLSQPQHF. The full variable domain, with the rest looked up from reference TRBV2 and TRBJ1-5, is EPEVTQTPSHQVTQMGQEVILRCVPISNHLYFYWYRQILGQKVEFLVSFYNNEISEKSEIFDDQFSVERPDGSNFTLKIRSTKLEDSAMYFCASSENSVLSQPQHFGDGTRLSIL.